Sequencing of this TCR beta chain was carried out in a study of T cells expressing NK-cell markers. Study information: The study sequenced eight donors, seven HCMV-seropositive and one seronegative.

What made the TCR beta cDNA was 5'RACE template switching with UMIs. TCRdb re-analyzed the 5' RACE reads; it lists each CDR3 protein once, without DNA. In all, the sample yields about 460,000 distinct CDR3 sequences. Germline loops: CDR1 SGHRS, CDR2 YFSETQ. This CDR3 is built from 15 residues. Findings of the study overall: There remained a lack of clarity about HCMV specificity of expanded NKG2C+ T cell clones.

Concerning this clonotype: What it binds is unknown.

Sequencing was done on a sample of blood T cells: a sorted CD56 or NKG2C T cell subset, CD4+ or CD8+ T cells, or bulk PBMC T cells (not recorded which). The source is a woman aged 45-60 years in good health. The V and J genes are TRBV5-1 and TRBJ2-5; TCRdb's D call of TRBD1 is untestable without DNA. CDR3 in amino acids: CASSSSGQLRETQYF.